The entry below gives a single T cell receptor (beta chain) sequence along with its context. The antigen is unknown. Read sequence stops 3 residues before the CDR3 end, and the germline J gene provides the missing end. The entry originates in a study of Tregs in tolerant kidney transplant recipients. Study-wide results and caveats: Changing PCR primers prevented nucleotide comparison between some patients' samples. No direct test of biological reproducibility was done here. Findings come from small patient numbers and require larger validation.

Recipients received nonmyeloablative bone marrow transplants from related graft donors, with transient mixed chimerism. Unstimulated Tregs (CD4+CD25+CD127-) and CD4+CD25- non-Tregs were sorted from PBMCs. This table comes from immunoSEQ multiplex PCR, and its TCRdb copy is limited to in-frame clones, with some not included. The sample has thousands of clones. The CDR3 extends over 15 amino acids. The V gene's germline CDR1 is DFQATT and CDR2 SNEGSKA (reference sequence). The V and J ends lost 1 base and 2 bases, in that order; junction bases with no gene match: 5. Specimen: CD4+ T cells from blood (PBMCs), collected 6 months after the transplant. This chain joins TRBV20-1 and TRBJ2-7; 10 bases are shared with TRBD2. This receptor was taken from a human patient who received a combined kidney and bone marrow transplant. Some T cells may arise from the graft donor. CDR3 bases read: TGCAGTGCTAGAGGACTACTAGCGGGACCCTACGAG. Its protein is CSARGLLAGPYE. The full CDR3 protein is CSARGLLAGPYEQYF.